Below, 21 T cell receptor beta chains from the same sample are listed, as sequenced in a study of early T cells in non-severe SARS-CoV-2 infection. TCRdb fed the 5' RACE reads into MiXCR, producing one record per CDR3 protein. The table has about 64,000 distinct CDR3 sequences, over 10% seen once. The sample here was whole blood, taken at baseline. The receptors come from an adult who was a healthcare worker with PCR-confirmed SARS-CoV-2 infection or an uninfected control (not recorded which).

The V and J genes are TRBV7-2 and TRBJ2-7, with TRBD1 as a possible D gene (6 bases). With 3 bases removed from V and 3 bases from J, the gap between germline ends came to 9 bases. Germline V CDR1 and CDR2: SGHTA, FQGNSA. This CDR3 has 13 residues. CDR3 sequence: CASSFLRGYEQYF. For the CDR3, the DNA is TGTGCCAGCAGCTTTCTCAGGGGCTACGAGCAGTACTTC.

The CDR3 is CASSYSGTPQETQYF. In DNA, the CDR3 is TGTGCCAGCAGCTATAGCGGGACCCCCCAAGAGACCCAGTACTTC. The chain combines TRBV9 with TRBJ2-5; 8 bases agree with TRBD2. Germline loops: CDR1 SGDLS, CDR2 YYNGEE. Unmatched junction bases numbered 6, after V lost 4 bases and J lost 1 base. The CDR3 spans 15 residues. The full variable domain, in which reference TRBV9 and TRBJ2-5 provide the parts outside the CDR3, is DSGVTQTPKHLITATGQRVTLRCSPRSGDLSVYWYQQSLDQGLQFLIQYYNGEERAKGNILERFSAQQFPDLHSELNLSSLELGDSALYFCASSYSGTPQETQYFGPGTRLLVL.

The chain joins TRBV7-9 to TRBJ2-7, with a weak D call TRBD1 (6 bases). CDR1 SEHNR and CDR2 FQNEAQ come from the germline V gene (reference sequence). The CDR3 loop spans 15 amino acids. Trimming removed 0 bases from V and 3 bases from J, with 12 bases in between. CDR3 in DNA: TGTGCCAGCAGCTTAGCGGGGGCCCTTTTCTACGAGCAGTACTTC. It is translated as CASSLAGALFYEQYF.

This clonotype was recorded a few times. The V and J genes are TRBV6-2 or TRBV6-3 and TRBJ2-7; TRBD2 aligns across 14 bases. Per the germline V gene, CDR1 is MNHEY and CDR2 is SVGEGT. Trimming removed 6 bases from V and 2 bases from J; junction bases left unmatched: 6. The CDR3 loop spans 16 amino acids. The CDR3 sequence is CASRAGLAGGTYEQYF. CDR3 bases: TGTGCCAGCAGGGCAGGACTAGCGGGAGGAACCTACGAGCAGTACTTC.

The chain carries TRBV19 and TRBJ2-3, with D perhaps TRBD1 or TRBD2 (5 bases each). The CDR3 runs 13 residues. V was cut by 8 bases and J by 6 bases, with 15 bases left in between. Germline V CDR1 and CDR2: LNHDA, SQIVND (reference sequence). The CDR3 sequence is CASCRQWGDTQYF. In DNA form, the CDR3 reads TGTGCCAGTTGCCGACAGTGGGGGGATACGCAGTATTTT.

DNA for the CDR3: TGTGCCAGCGGTCAAACAGGAAACACTGAAGCTTTCTTT. Its protein product is CASGQTGNTEAFF. The chain recombines TRBV6-1 with TRBJ1-1, with D perhaps matching TRBD1 (5 bases). Between the trimmed V and J ends, which lost 8 bases and 2 bases, there was a span of 12 bases. Germline loops: CDR1 MNHNS, CDR2 SASEGT. CDR3 length equals 13 residues.

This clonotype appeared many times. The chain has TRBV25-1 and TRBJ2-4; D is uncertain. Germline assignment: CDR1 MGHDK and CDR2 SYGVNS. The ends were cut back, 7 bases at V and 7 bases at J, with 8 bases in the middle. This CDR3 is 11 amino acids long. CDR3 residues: CASKVGNIQYF. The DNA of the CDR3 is TGTGCCAGCAAGGTTGGGAACATTCAGTACTTC.

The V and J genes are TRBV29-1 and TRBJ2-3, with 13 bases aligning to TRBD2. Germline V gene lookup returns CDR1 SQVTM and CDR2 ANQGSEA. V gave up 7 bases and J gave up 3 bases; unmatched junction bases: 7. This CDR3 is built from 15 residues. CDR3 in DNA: TGCAGCGATAGGACTAGCGGGGGATGGACAGATACGCAGTATTTT. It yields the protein CSDRTSGGWTDTQYF.

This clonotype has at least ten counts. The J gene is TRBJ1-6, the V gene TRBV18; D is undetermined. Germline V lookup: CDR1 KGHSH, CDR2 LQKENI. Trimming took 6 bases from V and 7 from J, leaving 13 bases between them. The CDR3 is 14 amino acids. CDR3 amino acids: CASSTGRGNSPLHF. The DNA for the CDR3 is TGTGCCAGCTCCACCGGGCGGGGAAATTCACCCCTCCACTTT.

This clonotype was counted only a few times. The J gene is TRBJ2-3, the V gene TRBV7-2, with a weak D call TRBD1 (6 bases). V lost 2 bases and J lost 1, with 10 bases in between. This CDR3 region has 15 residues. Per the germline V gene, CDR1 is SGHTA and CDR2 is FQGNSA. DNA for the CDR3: TGTGCCAGCAGCTTAATCAGGGGCGGCACAGATACGCAGTATTTT. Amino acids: CASSLIRGGTDTQYF.

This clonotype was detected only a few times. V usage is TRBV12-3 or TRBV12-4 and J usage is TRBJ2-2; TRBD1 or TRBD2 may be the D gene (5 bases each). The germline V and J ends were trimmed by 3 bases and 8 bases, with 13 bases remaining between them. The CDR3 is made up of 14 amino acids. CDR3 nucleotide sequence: TGTGCCAGCAGTTTGGGGACGGCTACGGGGGAGCTGTTTTTT. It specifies CASSLGTATGELFF.

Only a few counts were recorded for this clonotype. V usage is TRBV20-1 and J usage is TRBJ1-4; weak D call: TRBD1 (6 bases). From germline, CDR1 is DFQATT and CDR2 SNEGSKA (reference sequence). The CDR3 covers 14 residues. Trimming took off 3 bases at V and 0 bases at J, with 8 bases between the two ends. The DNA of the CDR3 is TGCAGTGCTAGCCGGACAGCAACTAATGAAAAACTGTTTTTT. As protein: CSASRTATNEKLFF.

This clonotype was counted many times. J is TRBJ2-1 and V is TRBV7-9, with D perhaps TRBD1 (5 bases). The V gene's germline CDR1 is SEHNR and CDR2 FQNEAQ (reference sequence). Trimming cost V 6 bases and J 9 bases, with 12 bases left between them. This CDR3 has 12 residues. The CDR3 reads CASRPGQSEQFF. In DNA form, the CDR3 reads TGTGCCAGCAGACCTGGACAATCTGAGCAGTTCTTC.

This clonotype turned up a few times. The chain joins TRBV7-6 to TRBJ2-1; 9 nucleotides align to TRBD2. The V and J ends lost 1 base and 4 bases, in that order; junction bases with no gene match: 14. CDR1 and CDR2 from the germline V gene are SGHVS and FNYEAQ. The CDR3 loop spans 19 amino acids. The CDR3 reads CASSLGPAGGPSGYNEQFF. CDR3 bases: TGTGCCAGCAGCTTAGGCCCAGCGGGGGGCCCGTCTGGGTACAATGAGCAGTTCTTC.

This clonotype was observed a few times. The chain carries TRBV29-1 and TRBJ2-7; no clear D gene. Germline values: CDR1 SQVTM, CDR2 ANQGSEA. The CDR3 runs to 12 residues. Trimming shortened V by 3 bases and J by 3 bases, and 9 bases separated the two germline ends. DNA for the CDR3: TGCAGCGTTGATGGAAAGGGCTACGAGCAGTACTTC. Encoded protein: CSVDGKGYEQYF.

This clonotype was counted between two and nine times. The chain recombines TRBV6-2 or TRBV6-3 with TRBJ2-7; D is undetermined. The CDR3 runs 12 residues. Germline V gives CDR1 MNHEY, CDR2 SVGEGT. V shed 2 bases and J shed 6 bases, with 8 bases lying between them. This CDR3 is CASSYSRREQYF. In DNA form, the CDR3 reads TGTGCCAGCAGTTACAGCAGGCGCGAGCAGTACTTC.

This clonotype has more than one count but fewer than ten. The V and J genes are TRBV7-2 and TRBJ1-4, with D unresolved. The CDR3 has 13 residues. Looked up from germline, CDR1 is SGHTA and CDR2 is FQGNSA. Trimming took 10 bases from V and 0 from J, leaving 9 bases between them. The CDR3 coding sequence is TGTGCCACTTCCTTCGCAACTAATGAAAAACTGTTTTTT. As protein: CATSFATNEKLFF.

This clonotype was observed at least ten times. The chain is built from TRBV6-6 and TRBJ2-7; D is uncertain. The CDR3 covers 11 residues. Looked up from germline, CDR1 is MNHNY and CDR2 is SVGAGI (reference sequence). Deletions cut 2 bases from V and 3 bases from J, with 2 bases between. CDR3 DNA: TGTGCCAGCAGTTACCTCTACGAGCAGTACTTC. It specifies CASSYLYEQYF.

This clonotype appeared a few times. CDR3 loop: CSARAGTYNSPLHF. The CDR3 nucleotides are TGCAGTGCTAGAGCAGGGACCTATAATTCACCCCTCCACTTT. This rearrangement joins TRBV20-1 to TRBJ1-6; D may be TRBD1 (5 bases). V was clipped by 1 base and J by 2 bases, with 6 bases between them. The CDR3 sequence is 14 residues long. CDR1 DFQATT and CDR2 SNEGSKA come from the germline V gene (reference sequence).

CDR3 nucleotides: TGTGCCAGCACCCGGACTAGCGGGATTATCAACAATGAGCAGTTCTTC. This codes for CASTRTSGIINNEQFF. The rearrangement links TRBV2 to TRBJ2-1; 12 bases line up with TRBD2. The germline gives CDR1 SNHLY, CDR2 FYNNEI. This CDR3 comprises 16 residues. The V gene end was trimmed by 7 bases and the J gene end by 5 bases; junction bases not matched to a gene: 9.

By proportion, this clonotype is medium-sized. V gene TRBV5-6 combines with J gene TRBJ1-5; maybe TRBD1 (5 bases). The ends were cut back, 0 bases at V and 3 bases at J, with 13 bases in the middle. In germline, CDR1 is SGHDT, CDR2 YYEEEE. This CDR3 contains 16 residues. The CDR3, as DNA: TGTGCCAGCAGCTTGGGAGGGGAAGGGCACAATCAGCCCCAGCATTTT. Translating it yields CASSLGGEGHNQPQHF.